The clone carrying this TCR beta chain was seen only a few times. This specimen comes from a study of CD8+ T cells in alopecia areata. With 5 bases clipped from V and 8 bases from J, the junction kept 11 bases outside the gene matches. In germline, CDR1 is SEHNR, CDR2 FQNEAQ (reference sequence). CDR3 length: 14 amino acids. Following extraction, RNA underwent reverse transcription to cDNA, which served as the sequencing template. Sequencing was performed with immunoSEQ multiplex PCR; in TCRdb, only in-frame clones are kept and a portion is missing. The sample lists fewer than 200,000 clones; around three fifths were seen once.

V and J are TRBV7-9 and TRBJ1-1; TRBD1 aligns across 7 bases. The sequenced sample was CD4+ T cells sorted from blood, obtained at week 0. This receptor was obtained from a human donor with alopecia areata. In DNA, the CDR3 is TGTGCCAGCAGCCCCAGGACAGGCCGAGGAGAAGCTTTCTTT. Translation: CASSPRTGRGEAFF.